Here is one T cell receptor (beta chain) with its context. The antigen remains undetermined. This record comes from a study of human CD8 memory T cell subsets. Overall study findings and caveats: Minimal repertoire overlap was seen between stem-like memory T cells and precursor exhausted T cells. This study determined the sequences of T cell receptor beta chains and of no other chains.

TCR beta libraries were made by UMI-labeled 5' RACE. Authors' methods: Each of the TCR beta libraries had somewhere between roughly 2,800 and 18,000 functional CDR3 beta clonotypes in it. TCRdb derives one entry per CDR3 protein from the 5' RACE reads, leaving out DNA. V and J calls and clone size were set by TCRdb, not the authors. The sample data list 10,000 to 11,000 distinct CDR3 sequences. Negative magnetic selection enriched total CD8+ T cells. Germline values: CDR1 MDHEN, CDR2 SYDVKM. The CDR3 totals 17 residues. Sequenced: CD8+ stem-like memory T cells (TSCM and TCM) sorted from PBMCs. The sample's subset: stem-like memory CD8 T cells (TSTEM), CCR7+ PD-1- TIGIT-. The rearrangement joins TRBV28 to TRBJ1-6; TCRdb designates TRBD1, a call that cannot be tested without DNA. The clonotype originates from a human donor in good health. CDR3 loop: CASSFDLEDKDNSPLHF.